The source of this TCR beta chain is a study of shared clonotypes between healthy human individuals. All donors were Caucasian adults living in Nashville, Tennessee. This clone was seen a single time. The antigen remains undetermined. Running of the assay took place at deep level. Unsorted PBMC DNA was sequenced on ten immunoSEQ deep assay plates. The assay was immunoSEQ multiplex PCR, and TCRdb's table has in-frame clones only and misses some. The sample has 450,000 to 500,000 clones, roughly 80% seen once. Study-wide results and caveats: Represented diversity, genetic and exposure-history alike, was limited by few donors.

CDR1 and CDR2 (germline): SGHDT, YYEEEE. V was cut by 1 base and J by 4 bases, with 18 bases left in between. The CDR3 covers 16 residues. The origin of this receptor is a woman aged 40-49 years in good health. Some clones in this sample may be carry-over from other donors' samples. The chain joins TRBV5-6 to TRBJ2-7, with D perhaps TRBD1 (5 bases). Sequencing was carried out using PBMCs. The CDR3 sequence: CASSLSLGLNSYEQYF. The CDR3 DNA sequence: TGTGCCAGCAGCTTGTCGCTGGGGCTGAACTCGTACGAGCAGTACTTC.